This entry lists 17 T cell receptor beta chains sequenced from one sample in a study of TET2 disruption in CD19-targeted CAR T cells. Treatment of the sample: autologous CTL019 cells: CD19 CAR with 4-1BB and CD3 zeta domains. The protocol was immunoSEQ multiplex PCR, while the TCRdb copy is restricted to in-frame clones and leaves out a portion. The table gives roughly 26,000 clones; the top ten clones make up under 2.5% of it. Their recognized antigens are unknown. The source material was CD8- CAR+ T cells sorted from cultured blood T cells, sampled for CD19 CAR T cell therapy. As to subset: CD8-negative CAR-positive T cells from the infusion product. All receptors come from a man between 65 and 85 years old with chronic lymphocytic leukemia.

With regard to this clone: The sequenced fragment ends 3 residues before the CDR3 boundary, so the rest is inferred from the germline J gene. V gene TRBV19 combines with J gene TRBJ2-3; no definite D call. From germline, CDR1 is LNHDA and CDR2 SQIVND (reference sequence). V gave up 4 bases and J gave up 5 bases, with 7 bases separating them. This CDR3 comprises 12 residues. The DNA read from the CDR3 is TGTGCCAGTAGTACTCAGGTAGATACG. Protein: CASSTQVDT. The whole CDR3 sequence reads CASSTQVDTQYF.

To note about this clone: The sequenced fragment ends 3 residues before the CDR3 boundary, so the rest is inferred from the germline J gene. The chain recombines TRBV2 with TRBJ2-4; 8 nucleotides line up with TRBD1. CDR3 size: 14 residues. Germline V lookup: CDR1 SNHLY, CDR2 FYNNEI. V gave up 9 bases and J gave up 8 bases; unmatched junction bases: 12. The CDR3 is CASNPTGDVDIQYF. CDR3 DNA (partial): TGTGCCAGTAATCCGACAGGGGATGTAGACATT.

In regard to this clone: With the read ending 3 residues before the CDR3 end, the germline J gene is used to fill in that end. The V and J genes are TRBV9 and TRBJ1-4; weak D call: TRBD1 (6 bases). The CDR3 has 15 amino acids. Trimming took off 3 bases at V and 3 bases at J, with 12 bases between the two ends. CDR1 is SGDLS, CDR2 YYNGEE, per germline. The CDR3 sequence: CASSGAGVANEKLFF. The DNA read from the CDR3 is TGTGCCAGCAGCGGAGCAGGGGTCGCTAATGAAAAA.

Notes on this clone: The observed sequence ends 3 residues before the CDR3 terminus, with the missing tail filled in from the germline J gene. The rearrangement joins TRBV20-1 to TRBJ2-4; TRBD2 aligns across 10 bases. CDR3 length: 16 amino acids. In germline, CDR1 is DFQATT, CDR2 SNEGSKA (reference sequence). The CDR3 region is CSARPPIAGGQETQYF. The DNA read from the CDR3 is TGCAGTGCGCGGCCCCCCATAGCGGGGGGCCAAGAGACT.

Worth noting for this clone: The sequence runs out 3 residues before the end of the CDR3; the remainder is reconstructed from the germline J gene. The rearrangement joins TRBV20-1 to TRBJ2-1; TRBD1 might be the D (6 bases). V was pared by 7 bases and J by 3 bases, with 7 bases between. Germline loops: CDR1 DFQATT, CDR2 SNEGSKA (reference sequence). The CDR3 consists of 11 residues. The covered CDR3 bases are TGCAGTGGAGGGGGCTACAATGAG. Translated, it gives CSGGGYNE. The CDR3 in its entirety is CSGGGYNEQFF.

On this clone: The read halts 3 residues ahead of the CDR3 end, with the missing end drawn from the germline J gene. This chain links TRBV30 with TRBJ1-2; 11 nucleotides line up with TRBD1. CDR1 is GTSNPN and CDR2 is SVGIG in the germline V gene (reference sequence). The CDR3 sequence is 15 residues long. The DNA read from the CDR3 is TGTGCCTGGGGACAGGGGGCTCCTAGCACAGATACC. It codes for CAWGQGAPSTDT. The CDR3, in full, reads CAWGQGAPSTDTYTF.

Points on this clone: The read ends 3 residues shy of where the CDR3 ends; the end is completed using the germline J gene. The J gene is TRBJ2-7, the V gene TRBV6-2 or TRBV6-3, with D possibly called TRBD1 or TRBD2 (5 bases each). Trimming stripped 7 bases from V and 0 bases from J, with 13 bases between. CDR1 MNHEY and CDR2 SVGEGT come from the germline V gene. This CDR3 spans 14 amino acids. The CDR3 DNA, read in part, is TGTGCCAGCACCTCTCCAGGGAGCTCCTACGAG. Its protein product is CASTSPGSSYE. The full CDR3 sequence reads CASTSPGSSYEQYF.

A word on this clone: The read falls 3 residues short of the CDR3 end, and the missing part is taken from the germline J gene. The chain joins TRBV10-3 to TRBJ1-1, with a weak D call TRBD1 (5 bases). V dropped 10 bases and J dropped 1 base, with 10 bases sitting between them. The V gene's germline CDR1 is ENHRY and CDR2 SYGVKD. The CDR3 spans 12 residues. The part of the CDR3 DNA that was read is TGTGCCAGCCAGCAGGGGAACACTGAA. It codes for CASQQGNTE. The whole CDR3 protein reads CASQQGNTEAFF.

With regard to this clone: The CDR3 is cut off 3 residues early in the read; its end comes from the germline J gene. This chain joins TRBV10-3 and TRBJ2-2, with 7 bases matching TRBD1. CDR3 length: 17 amino acids. CDR1 and CDR2 from the germline V gene are ENHRY and SYGVKD. The CDR3 region is CAISGDSSTSYNSPLFF. The DNA read from the CDR3 is TGTGCCATCAGTGGGGACAGCTCCACCTCCTATAATTCACCG.

Remarks on this clone: The read ends 3 residues early relative to the CDR3; the germline J gene fills the gap. This rearrangement joins TRBV19 to TRBJ2-4; 7 nucleotides align to TRBD1. The CDR3 runs to 13 residues. Per the germline V gene, CDR1 is LNHDA and CDR2 is SQIVND (reference sequence). CDR3 bases read: TGTGCCAGTAGTATGGTGACAGGGATCGGT. Its translation is CASSMVTGIG. The whole CDR3 reads CASSMVTGIGQYF.

Notes on this clone: Read coverage stops 3 residues before the CDR3 terminus; the germline J gene supplies the remainder. V usage is TRBV5-8 and J usage is TRBJ1-6, with a tentative D call TRBD1 (6 bases). Germline assignment: CDR1 SGHTS and CDR2 YDEGEE. Trimming stripped 0 bases from V and 7 bases from J, with 11 bases between. The CDR3 length is 15 residues. The CDR3 bases that were read are TGTGCCAGCAGCTTGGTGGGCAGGGGAAATTCACCC. It yields the protein CASSLVGRGNSP. The whole CDR3 sequence is CASSLVGRGNSPLHF.

Concerning this clone itself: The read stops 3 residues short of the end of the CDR3; the missing end is completed from the germline J gene. V usage is TRBV28 and J usage is TRBJ1-1; D perhaps matches TRBD1 (5 bases). Germline CDR1 and CDR2: MDHEN and SYDVKM. V dropped 6 bases and J dropped 6 bases, with 20 bases sitting between them. The CDR3 totals 15 residues. The CDR3 protein is CASSPARDWGPEAFF. Incomplete CDR3 DNA: TGTGCCAGCAGCCCAGCGCGCGACTGGGGCCCTGAA.

About this clone itself: The CDR3 end falls 3 residues outside the read, so it is completed with the germline J gene. The chain recombines TRBV12-3 or TRBV12-4 with TRBJ2-1; a possible D gene is TRBD1 (5 bases). The CDR3 covers 12 residues. The germline V and J ends were trimmed by 8 bases and 4 bases, with 9 bases remaining between them. The covered CDR3 bases are TGTGCCAGCTCTAGGGGATACAATGAG. Protein product: CASSRGYNE. The entire CDR3 protein is CASSRGYNEQFF.

Details on this clone: The CDR3 extends 3 residues past the end of the read, so its final part is completed from the germline J gene. The gene calls are TRBV2 and TRBJ2-5; no clear D. V was trimmed by 4 bases and J by 1 base, leaving 10 bases between them. The CDR3 covers 14 residues. Germline V gene data show CDR1 as SNHLY and CDR2 as FYNNEI. CDR3 DNA, as far as it was read: TGTGCCAGCAGTGCCTCACATTCCCAAGAGACC. It codes for CASSASHSQET. The full CDR3 reads CASSASHSQETQYF.

Its frequency marks this clone as medium-sized (0.01 to 0.1%). The CDR3 end lies 3 residues beyond the end of the read and is filled in from the germline J gene. This chain links TRBV7-3 with TRBJ2-3, with unresolved D. Germline V gives CDR1 SGHTA, CDR2 FQGTGA. The CDR3 runs 16 residues. The V gene lost 1 base and the J gene lost 5 bases, with 16 bases spanning the gap. Incomplete CDR3 DNA: TGTGCCAGCAGCTTAAATGGCCAGTCCGAGTTAGATACG. It codes for CASSLNGQSELDT. The CDR3 in its entirety is CASSLNGQSELDTQYF.

This clone is deemed medium-sized (0.01 to 0.1%) by its frequency. The read terminates 3 residues ahead of where the CDR3 ends, so the germline J gene completes it. The chain employs TRBV29-1 and TRBJ2-2; D possibly corresponds to TRBD1 (8 bases). Germline V gene data show CDR1 as SQVTM and CDR2 as ANQGSEA. CDR3 size: 17 residues. V shed 4 bases and J shed 4 bases, with 22 bases lying between them. CDR3 DNA, as far as it was read: TGCAGCGTTGGCAGACAGGGGTCGGGGGGAAGCACCGGGGAG. Residues: CSVGRQGSGGSTGE. The CDR3 as a whole reads CSVGRQGSGGSTGELFF.

With regard to this clone: Coverage ceases 3 residues before the CDR3 finishes, and the germline J gene fills in the end. The rearrangement links TRBV18 to TRBJ2-4, with TRBD1 matching over 7 bases. The length of the CDR3 is 14 residues. Germline CDR1 reads KGHSH; CDR2 reads LQKENI. CDR3 amino acids: CASSPDRANYGQYF. The CDR3 bases that were read are TGTGCCAGCTCCCCCGACAGGGCCAACTATGGT.